Listed below are T cell receptor beta chains from one sample, sequenced in a study of cytomegalovirus exposure and HLA in healthy donors. This table comes from immunoSEQ multiplex PCR, and its TCRdb copy is limited to in-frame clones, with some not included. Of 150,000 to 200,000 clones in the sample, approximately 81% were seen once. The specimen was PBMCs. The receptor source for this set is a woman in her 30s in good health and CMV-seronegative. The CDR3 runs from the conserved cysteine through the conserved F or W. A D gene is named only where the DNA matches it firmly. Rows may omit the clone size; those that give it use once, few, many or a size class.

d_call	j_call	v_call	clone_size	cdr3_nt	cdr3_aa
NA	TRBJ2-6	TRBV2	NA	TGTGCCAGCAGCCCCACCTCTGGGGCCAACGGCCTGACTTTC	CASSPTSGANGLTF
TRBD2	TRBJ2-7	TRBV27	NA	TGTGCCAGCAGTCCCCTAGCGGGAGTGTACGAGCAGTACTTC	CASSPLAGVYEQYF
NA	TRBJ1-4	TRBV7-9	few	TGTGCCAGCAGCTTCCCTAATTCTGAAAAACTGTTTTTT	CASSFPNSEKLFF
TRBD2	TRBJ2-3	TRBV7-2	NA	TGTGCCAGCAGCCCCCGGACTAGCGGGAGGGCCGCAGATACGCAGTATTTT	CASSPRTSGRAADTQYF
TRBD1	TRBJ1-1	TRBV5-1	NA	TGCGCCAGCAGCCTAAGACAGGGGCTGAACACTGAAGCTTTCTTT	CASSLRQGLNTEAFF
TRBD2	TRBJ2-5	TRBV6-5	NA	TGTGCCAGCAGCGGGACTAGCGGAACCCAAGAGACCCAGTACTTC	CASSGTSGTQETQYF
TRBD1	TRBJ2-4	TRBV6-5	NA	TGTGCCAGCAGGGGAACAGGGGAGAAAAACATTCAGTACTTC	CASRGTGEKNIQYF
TRBD1	TRBJ2-7	TRBV2	few	TGTGCCAGCAGAGGACAGGGATGGGGTCAGTACTTC	CASRGQGWGQYF
TRBD1	TRBJ1-5	TRBV27	NA	TGTGCCAGCAGTTGGGCAGGGGGCGTCAATCAGCCCCAGCATTTT	CASSWAGGVNQPQHF
NA	TRBJ2-5	TRBV7-8	few	TGTGCCAGCAGCCCCCGGACTCGGGAGACCCAGTACTTC	CASSPRTRETQYF